The 20 T cell receptor beta chains below were found in one sample sequenced in a study of identical twins. TCRdb independently ran MiXCR on the 5' RACE reads; one entry per CDR3 protein. This repertoire shows around 490,000 distinct CDR3 sequences, roughly an eighth found once; its top ten account for about 0.97%. Separately, the same data were catalogued under a study of yellow fever vaccine responses in identical twins.

The source material was CD4+ T cells sorted from blood. All receptors derive from a young woman in good health.

V gene TRBV20-1 combines with J gene TRBJ1-2; TRBD1 aligns across 8 bases. The CDR3 has 14 amino acids. The trim removed 5 bases at V and 6 bases at J, leaving 11 bases unmatched. CDR1 DFQATT and CDR2 SNEGSKA come from the germline V gene (reference sequence). The CDR3 protein is CSAPDAGGGNGYTF. The CDR3 DNA is TGCAGTGCTCCCGATGCAGGGGGCGGGAATGGCTACACCTTC.

The V call is TRBV7-9, the J call TRBJ2-7; 13 nucleotides match TRBD2. With 4 bases clipped from V and 0 bases from J, the junction kept 6 bases outside the gene matches. This CDR3 contains 17 residues. From germline, CDR1 is SEHNR and CDR2 FQNEAQ (reference sequence). CDR3 in amino acids: CASSSKTSGGHSYEQYF. As DNA, the CDR3 is TGTGCCAGCAGCTCGAAGACTAGCGGGGGGCACTCCTACGAGCAGTACTTC.

This clonotype was detected only a few times. The rearrangement joins TRBV11-1 to TRBJ2-7; 7 bases are a match to TRBD2. The CDR3 is 14 residues long. The germline V gene encodes CDR1 SGHAT and CDR2 FQDESV (reference sequence). Germline trimming cut 7 bases from V and 3 bases from J; bases unmatched to any gene: 9. The DNA of the CDR3 is TGTGCCAGCACCCGTGGGGAGGGGCTCTACGAGCAGTACTTC. Its protein product is CASTRGEGLYEQYF.

This clonotype turned up a few times. V is TRBV12-3 or TRBV12-4 and J is TRBJ1-1; D gene uncertain. V was cut by 5 bases and J by 2 bases, with 6 bases left in between. This CDR3 spans 12 amino acids. The CDR3: CASSPENTEAFF. CDR3 DNA sequence: TGTGCCAGCAGTCCAGAAAACACTGAAGCTTTCTTT.

This clonotype was observed a handful of times. J is TRBJ1-1 and V is TRBV5-1; the D gene is possibly TRBD1 (6 bases). Germline CDR1 is SGHRS and CDR2 is YFSETQ. The CDR3 runs to 15 residues. Trimming removed 4 bases at V and 0 bases at J, with 13 bases between. The CDR3 is CASSTTGTMNTEAFF. DNA for the CDR3: TGCGCCAGCAGCACGACAGGAACGATGAACACTGAAGCTTTCTTT.

The V call is TRBV7-2, the J call TRBJ1-4, with D perhaps matching TRBD1 (6 bases). Germline V gene data show CDR1 as SGHTA and CDR2 as FQGNSA. V was cut by 10 bases and J by 8 bases, with 23 bases left in between. This CDR3 spans 15 amino acids. The CDR3 coding sequence is TGTGCCACCAAGAACCGGGGAGGGGGAGACGAAAAACTGTTTTTT. Protein: CATKNRGGGDEKLFF. The whole variable domain, filled in from reference TRBV7-2 and TRBJ1-4, reads GAGVSQSPSNKVTEKGKDVELRCDPISGHTALYWYRQSLGQGLEFLIYFQGNSAPDKSGLPSDRFSAERTGGSVSTLTIQRTQQEDSAVYLCATKNRGGGDEKLFFGSGTQLSVL.

The chain joins TRBV2 to TRBJ2-7; 8 nucleotides agree with TRBD1. CDR3 length equals 14 residues. The V segment lost 7 bases and the J segment 2 bases; nucleotides outside the gene matches: 7. Germline loops: CDR1 SNHLY, CDR2 FYNNEI. This CDR3 is CASKPGQDTYEQYF. DNA of the CDR3: TGTGCCAGCAAACCGGGACAGGACACCTACGAGCAGTACTTC.

The sample holds a few counts of this clonotype. This chain links TRBV12-3 or TRBV12-4 with TRBJ1-5; D is ambiguous. The V end was cut by 7 bases, the J end by 5 bases, with 15 bases between. There are 14 residues in the CDR3. The CDR3 DNA sequence: TGTGCCAGCACCCTCTCCGGGGATCATCAGCCCCAGCATTTT. Encoded protein: CASTLSGDHQPQHF.

This clonotype was observed many times. The V and J genes are TRBV7-9 and TRBJ2-3; D remains unclear. Trimming stripped 2 bases from V and 5 bases from J, with 11 bases between. Per the germline V gene, CDR1 is SEHNR and CDR2 is FQNEAQ (reference sequence). CDR3 size: 14 residues. The CDR3 nucleotides read TGTGCCAGCAGCTTATCCCGACGTGAAGATACGCAGTATTTT. This sequence encodes CASSLSRREDTQYF.

The genes are TRBV6-5 and TRBJ2-7; D is undetermined. This CDR3 is built from 12 residues. Deletions cut 6 bases from V and 2 bases from J, with 8 bases between. Germline CDR1 reads MNHEY; CDR2 reads SVGAGI. In DNA, the CDR3 is TGTGCCAGCAGGACCCCGACCTACGAGCAGTACTTC. It yields the protein CASRTPTYEQYF.

This clonotype has only a few counts. The chain joins TRBV5-1 to TRBJ1-6, with TRBD1 identical over 8 bases. The length of the CDR3 is 15 residues. Germline CDR1 is SGHRS and CDR2 is YFSETQ. The V gene end was trimmed by 4 bases and the J gene end by 9 bases; junction bases not matched to a gene: 9. The CDR3 sequence is CASSRSGTGGSPLHF. The CDR3 bases are TGCGCCAGCAGCCGATCCGGGACAGGTGGTTCACCCCTCCACTTT.

This chain connects TRBV12-3 or TRBV12-4 to TRBJ1-2; 7 bases are a match to TRBD1. This CDR3 region has 16 residues. J gave up 2 bases and V 0 bases, and 6 bases lay outside the gene matches. CDR3 DNA sequence: TGTGCCAGCAGTTTAGCTTCGCCGGACAGGAACTATGGCTACACCTTC. This encodes CASSLASPDRNYGYTF.

This rearrangement joins TRBV29-1 to TRBJ2-2; perhaps TRBD2 as D (6 bases). Germline V gene sequence: CDR1 SQVTM, CDR2 ANQGSEA. The CDR3 is 14 residues long. Trimming left V 6 bases short and J 5 bases short, with 16 bases between. CDR3: CSVQRGTLTGELFF. The CDR3 region has the DNA TGCAGCGTCCAAAGAGGGACTTTAACCGGGGAGCTGTTTTTT.

Only a few counts were recorded for this clonotype. This sequence joins TRBV12-3 or TRBV12-4 and TRBJ2-3; D gene uncertain. CDR3 length: 13 residues. V lost 2 bases, J lost 7 bases, and 10 bases lay in between. CDR3: CASSLMERNTQYF. The CDR3 DNA is TGTGCCAGCAGTTTAATGGAGAGAAATACGCAGTATTTT.

V is TRBV5-1 and J is TRBJ2-2; D possibly uses TRBD1 or TRBD2 (5 bases each). The length of the CDR3 is 14 residues. V lost 7 bases to trimming and J lost 1 base, with 11 bases between them. The V gene's germline CDR1 is SGHRS and CDR2 YFSETQ. This CDR3 is CASERGVNTGELFF. The CDR3 nucleotides read TGCGCCAGCGAGAGGGGAGTGAACACCGGGGAGCTGTTTTTT.

The chain is built from TRBV10-3 and TRBJ2-1, with TRBD2 identical over 11 bases. The CDR3 runs 15 residues. The J segment lost 7 bases and the V segment lost 5 bases, leaving 7 bases of the junction unmatched. Germline CDR1 reads ENHRY; CDR2 reads SYGVKD. The CDR3 region has the DNA TGTGCCATCAGTCTCTCTAGCGGGAGGTCAAATGAGCAGTTCTTC. Its translation: CAISLSSGRSNEQFF.

This clonotype was observed many times. The V call is TRBV6-6, the J call TRBJ2-2; D gene ambiguous. This CDR3 spans 11 amino acids. V lost 7 bases, J lost 7 bases, and 7 bases lay in between. Germline V gene sequence: CDR1 MNHNY, CDR2 SVGAGI (reference sequence). DNA of the CDR3: TGTGCCAGCACCTGGGGCGGGGAGCTGTTTTTT. Protein product: CASTWGGELFF.

The V and J genes are TRBV20-1 and TRBJ2-1; D might be TRBD2 (6 bases). The ends were cut back, 0 bases at V and 4 bases at J, with 13 bases in the middle. The germline gives CDR1 DFQATT, CDR2 SNEGSKA (reference sequence). The length of the CDR3 is 15 residues. CDR3 amino acids: CSARESAGWYNEQFF. The CDR3 region has the DNA TGCAGTGCTAGAGAATCGGCGGGATGGTACAATGAGCAGTTCTTC.

This clonotype was counted a few times. The chain recombines TRBV10-3 with TRBJ1-1; D unresolved. The CDR3 runs 14 residues. Germline CDR1 is ENHRY and CDR2 is SYGVKD. V was shortened by 1 base and J by 1 base, with 7 bases between the two germline ends. The CDR3 DNA reads TGTGCCATCAGTGAGTACAACCCGAACACTGAAGCTTTCTTT. This encodes CAISEYNPNTEAFF.

The rearrangement uses TRBV10-2 and TRBJ2-1; TRBD2 matches 11 bases. Losses at the gene ends were 7 bases for V and 7 bases for J; bases not matched to a gene: 6. The CDR3 has 14 residues. The germline V gene has CDR1 WSHSY and CDR2 SAAADI. CDR3 coding DNA: TGCGCCAGCACCTTACTAGCGGGAGTTAATGAGCAGTTCTTC. This sequence encodes CASTLLAGVNEQFF.